Reported below is one TCR beta chain. The antigen is undetermined. The junction differs from germline at one of its ends, possibly a read error. The CDR3 sequence is 13 residues long. Germline V gene sequence: CDR1 SQVTM, CDR2 ANQGSEA. This specimen belongs to a study of blood T cells in healthy people across ages. Findings and limits, study-wide: Unsorted PBMCs blocked a conclusive comparison of naive and antigen-experienced cells. Roughly linear declines in TCR beta diversity per million T cells occurred with age. With naive T cell percentage, TCR beta diversity showed a strong correlation.

It was with a sample-barcoded 5' primer and a J-beta primer mix that a second PCR of roughly 7 to 12 cycles was run. TCRdb reprocessed the 5' RACE reads with MiXCR, giving one entry per CDR3 protein. The sample has approximately 960,000 distinct CDR3 sequences, about 28% seen once. A further study also used this sample, focusing on T cells of mothers and their children. From that report: The study recruited a few healthy Caucasian mothers and their six children as donors.

The receptor's source is a woman aged 40-49 years in good health. The chain has TRBV29-1 and TRBJ1-2; tentatively, D is TRBD1 (5 bases). The sample taken for sequencing was blood. CDR3 sequence: CSVVSQGVYGCTF. The CDR3 nucleotides read TGCAGCGTTGTTAGCCAGGGAGTCTATGGCTGCACCTTC.